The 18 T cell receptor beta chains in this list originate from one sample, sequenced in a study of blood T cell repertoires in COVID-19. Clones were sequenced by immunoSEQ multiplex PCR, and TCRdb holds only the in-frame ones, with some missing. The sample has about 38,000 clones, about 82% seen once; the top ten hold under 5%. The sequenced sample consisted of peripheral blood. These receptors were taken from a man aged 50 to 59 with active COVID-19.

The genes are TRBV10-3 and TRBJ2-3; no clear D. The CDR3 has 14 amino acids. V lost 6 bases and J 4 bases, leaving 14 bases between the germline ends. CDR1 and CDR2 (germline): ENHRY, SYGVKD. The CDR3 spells CAISAGYTADTQYF. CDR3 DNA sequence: TGTGCCATCAGCGCAGGCTATACAGCAGATACGCAGTATTTT.

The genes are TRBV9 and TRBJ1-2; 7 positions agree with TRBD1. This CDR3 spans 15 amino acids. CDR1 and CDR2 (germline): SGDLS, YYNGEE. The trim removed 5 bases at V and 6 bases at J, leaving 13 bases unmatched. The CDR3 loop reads CASSYVTGEQNGYTF. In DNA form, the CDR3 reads TGTGCCAGCAGTTACGTTACAGGGGAGCAGAATGGCTACACCTTC. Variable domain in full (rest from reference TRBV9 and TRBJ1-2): DSGVTQTPKHLITATGQRVTLRCSPRSGDLSVYWYQQSLDQGLQFLIQYYNGEERAKGNILERFSAQQFPDLHSELNLSSLELGDSALYFCASSYVTGEQNGYTFGSGTRLTVV.

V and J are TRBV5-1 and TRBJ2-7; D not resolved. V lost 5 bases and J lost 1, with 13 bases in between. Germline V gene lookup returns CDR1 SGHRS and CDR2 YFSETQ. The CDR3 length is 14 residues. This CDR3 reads CASRLTPDSYEQYF. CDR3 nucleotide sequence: TGCGCCAGCAGACTGACTCCCGATTCCTACGAGCAGTACTTC.

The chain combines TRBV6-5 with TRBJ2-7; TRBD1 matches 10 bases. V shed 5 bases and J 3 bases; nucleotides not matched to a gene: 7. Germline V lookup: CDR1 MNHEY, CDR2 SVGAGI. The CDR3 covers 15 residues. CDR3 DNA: TGTGCCAGCAGTCCCCAGGGGACAGGGGACTACGAGCAGTACTTC. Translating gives CASSPQGTGDYEQYF.

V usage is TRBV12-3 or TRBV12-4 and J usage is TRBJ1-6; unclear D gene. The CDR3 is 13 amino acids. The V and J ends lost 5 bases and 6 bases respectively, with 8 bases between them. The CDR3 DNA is TGTGCCAGCAGTCGAGGGAGTAATTCACCCCTCCACTTT. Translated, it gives CASSRGSNSPLHF.

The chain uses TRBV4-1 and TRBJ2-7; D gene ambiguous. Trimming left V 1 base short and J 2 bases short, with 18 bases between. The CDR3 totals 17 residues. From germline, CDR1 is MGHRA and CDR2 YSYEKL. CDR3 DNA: TGCGCCAGCAGCCAAGTCCACTCCTTCATGGGCCCCTACGAGCAGTACTTC. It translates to CASSQVHSFMGPYEQYF.

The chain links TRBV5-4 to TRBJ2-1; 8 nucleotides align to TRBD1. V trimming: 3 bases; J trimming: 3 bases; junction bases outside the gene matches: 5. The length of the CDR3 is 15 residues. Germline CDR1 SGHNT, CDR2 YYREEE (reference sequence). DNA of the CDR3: TGTGCCAGCAGCTCGGGACAGGTGATCTACAATGAGCAGTTCTTC. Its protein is CASSSGQVIYNEQFF.

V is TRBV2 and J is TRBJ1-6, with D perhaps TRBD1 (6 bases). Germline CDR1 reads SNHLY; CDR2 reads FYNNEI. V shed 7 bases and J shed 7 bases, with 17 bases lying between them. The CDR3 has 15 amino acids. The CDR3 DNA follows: TGTGCCAGCACCGCTATGGACAGTAGAAATTCACCCCTCCACTTT. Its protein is CASTAMDSRNSPLHF.

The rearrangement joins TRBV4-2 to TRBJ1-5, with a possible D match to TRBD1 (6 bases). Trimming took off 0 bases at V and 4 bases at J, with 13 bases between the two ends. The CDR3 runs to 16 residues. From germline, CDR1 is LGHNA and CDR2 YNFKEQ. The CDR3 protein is CASSQEGAARNQPQHF. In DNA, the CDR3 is TGTGCCAGCAGCCAAGAGGGGGCAGCGCGTAATCAGCCCCAGCATTTT.

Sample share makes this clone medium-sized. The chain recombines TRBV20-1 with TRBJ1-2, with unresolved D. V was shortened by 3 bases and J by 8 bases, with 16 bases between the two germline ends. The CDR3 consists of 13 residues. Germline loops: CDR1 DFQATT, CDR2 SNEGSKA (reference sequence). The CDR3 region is CSASTDTPLGYTF. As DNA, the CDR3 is TGCAGTGCTAGTACAGACACCCCTTTGGGCTACACCTTC.

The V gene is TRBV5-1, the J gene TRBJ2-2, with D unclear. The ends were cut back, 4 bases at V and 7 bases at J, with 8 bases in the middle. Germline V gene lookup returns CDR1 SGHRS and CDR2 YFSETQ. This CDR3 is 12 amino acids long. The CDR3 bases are TGCGCCAGCAGCCTTGAGCTCGGGGAGCTGTTTTTT. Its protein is CASSLELGELFF.

CDR3 amino acids: CASSNQNEAFF. The CDR3 nucleotides read TGTGCCAGTAGTAATCAAAATGAAGCTTTCTTT. V usage is TRBV19 and J usage is TRBJ1-1; D not certain. From germline, CDR1 is LNHDA and CDR2 SQIVND (reference sequence). The CDR3 length is 11 residues. V dropped 4 bases and J dropped 7 bases, with 7 bases sitting between them.

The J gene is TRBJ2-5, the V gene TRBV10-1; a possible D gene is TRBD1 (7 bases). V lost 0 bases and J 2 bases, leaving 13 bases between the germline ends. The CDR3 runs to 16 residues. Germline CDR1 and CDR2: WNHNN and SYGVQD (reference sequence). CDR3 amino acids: CASSESTRGEQETQYF. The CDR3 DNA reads TGCGCCAGCAGTGAGTCGACCAGGGGGGAGCAAGAGACCCAGTACTTC.

In DNA form, the CDR3 reads TGTGCCAGCAGCCCCCCACTAGCGGGGACGAGGTACTTC. It codes for CASSPPLAGTRYF. V gene TRBV7-9 combines with J gene TRBJ2-4, with TRBD2 matching over 10 bases. The CDR3 length is 13 residues. After removal of 5 bases from V and 15 bases from J, the junction contained 10 bases not matched to a gene. From germline, CDR1 is SEHNR and CDR2 FQNEAQ (reference sequence).

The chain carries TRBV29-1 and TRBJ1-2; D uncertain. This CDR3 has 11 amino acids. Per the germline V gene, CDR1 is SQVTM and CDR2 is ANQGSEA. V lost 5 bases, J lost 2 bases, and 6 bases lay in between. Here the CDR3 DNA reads TGCAGCGTTTCTCCCAACTATGGCTACACCTTC. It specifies CSVSPNYGYTF.

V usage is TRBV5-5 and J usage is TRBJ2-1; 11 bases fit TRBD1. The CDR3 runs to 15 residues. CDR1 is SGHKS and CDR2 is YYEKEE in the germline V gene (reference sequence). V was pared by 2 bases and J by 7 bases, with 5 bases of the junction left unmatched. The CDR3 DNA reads TGTGCCAGCAGCTTCCGGACAGGGGGCTCGAATGAGCAGTTCTTC. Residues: CASSFRTGGSNEQFF.

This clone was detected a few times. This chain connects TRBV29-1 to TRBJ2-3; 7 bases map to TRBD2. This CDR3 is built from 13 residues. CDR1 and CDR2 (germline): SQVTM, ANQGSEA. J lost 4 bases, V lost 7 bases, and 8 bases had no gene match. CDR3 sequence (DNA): TGCAGCGCACGGGGTGGGGGGGCAGATACGCAGTATTTT. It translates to CSARGGGADTQYF.

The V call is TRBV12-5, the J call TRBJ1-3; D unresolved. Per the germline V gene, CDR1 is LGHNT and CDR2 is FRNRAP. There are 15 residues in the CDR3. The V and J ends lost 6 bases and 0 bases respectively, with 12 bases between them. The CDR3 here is CASGLPLASGNTIYF. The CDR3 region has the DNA TGTGCTAGTGGGTTGCCGCTAGCCTCTGGAAACACCATATATTTT.